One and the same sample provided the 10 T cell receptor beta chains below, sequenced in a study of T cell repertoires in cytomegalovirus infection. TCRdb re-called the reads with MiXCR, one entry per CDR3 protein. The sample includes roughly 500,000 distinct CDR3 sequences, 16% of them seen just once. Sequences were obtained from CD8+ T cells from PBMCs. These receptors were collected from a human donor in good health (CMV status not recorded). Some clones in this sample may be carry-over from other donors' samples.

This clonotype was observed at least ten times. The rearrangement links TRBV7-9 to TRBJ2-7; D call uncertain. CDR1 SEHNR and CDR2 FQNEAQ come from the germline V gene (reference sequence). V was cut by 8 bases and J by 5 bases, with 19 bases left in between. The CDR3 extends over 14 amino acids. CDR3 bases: TGTGCCAGCGCGAGGATAACAGCTTTCAACGAGCAGTACTTC. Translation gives CASARITAFNEQYF.

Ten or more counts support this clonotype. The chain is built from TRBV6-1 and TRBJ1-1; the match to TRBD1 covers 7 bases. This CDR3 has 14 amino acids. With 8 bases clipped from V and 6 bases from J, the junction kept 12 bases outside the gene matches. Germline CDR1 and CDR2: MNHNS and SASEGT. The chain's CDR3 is CASLYRGGGAEAFF. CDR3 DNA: TGTGCCAGCCTTTACAGGGGCGGAGGAGCTGAAGCTTTCTTT.

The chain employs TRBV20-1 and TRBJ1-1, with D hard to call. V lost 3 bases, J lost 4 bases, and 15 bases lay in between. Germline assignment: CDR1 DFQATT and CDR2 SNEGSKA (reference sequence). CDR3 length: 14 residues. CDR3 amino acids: CSAREQSGLTEAFF. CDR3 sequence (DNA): TGCAGTGCTAGGGAGCAGAGTGGCCTCACTGAAGCTTTCTTT.

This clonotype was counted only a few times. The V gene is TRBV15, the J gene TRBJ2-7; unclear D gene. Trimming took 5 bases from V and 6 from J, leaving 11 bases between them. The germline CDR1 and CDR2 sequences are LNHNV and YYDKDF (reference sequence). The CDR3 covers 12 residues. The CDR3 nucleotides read TGTGCCACCAGCCCTGGTCGGAGCGAGCAGTACTTC. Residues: CATSPGRSEQYF.

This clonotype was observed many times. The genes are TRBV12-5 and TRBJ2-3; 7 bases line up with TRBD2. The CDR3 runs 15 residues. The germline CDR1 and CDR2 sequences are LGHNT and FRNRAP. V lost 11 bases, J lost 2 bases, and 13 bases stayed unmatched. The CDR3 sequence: CAATTGAGLTDTQYF. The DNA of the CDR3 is TGTGCTGCCACCACAGGAGCGGGGCTCACAGATACGCAGTATTTT.

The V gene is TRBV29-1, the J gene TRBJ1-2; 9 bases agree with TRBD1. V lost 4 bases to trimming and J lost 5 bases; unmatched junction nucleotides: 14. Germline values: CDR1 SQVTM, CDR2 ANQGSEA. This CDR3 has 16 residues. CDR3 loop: CSVGKAGQGVRYGYTF. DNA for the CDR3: TGCAGCGTTGGGAAAGCGGGACAGGGCGTTCGATATGGCTACACCTTC.

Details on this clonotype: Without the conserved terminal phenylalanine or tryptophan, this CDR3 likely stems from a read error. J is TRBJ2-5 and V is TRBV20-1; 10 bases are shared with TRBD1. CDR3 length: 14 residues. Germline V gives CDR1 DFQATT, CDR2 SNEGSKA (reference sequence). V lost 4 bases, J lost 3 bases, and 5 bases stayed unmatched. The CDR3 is CSAITGTGEETQYL. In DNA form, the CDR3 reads TGCAGTGCTATCACCGGGACAGGGGAAGAGACCCAGTACTTA.

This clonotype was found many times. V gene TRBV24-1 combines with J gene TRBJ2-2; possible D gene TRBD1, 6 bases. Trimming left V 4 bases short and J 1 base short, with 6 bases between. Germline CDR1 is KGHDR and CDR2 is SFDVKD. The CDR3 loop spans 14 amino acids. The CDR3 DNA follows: TGTGCCACCAGTGAAGGGGGGAACACCGGGGAGCTGTTTTTT. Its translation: CATSEGGNTGELFF.

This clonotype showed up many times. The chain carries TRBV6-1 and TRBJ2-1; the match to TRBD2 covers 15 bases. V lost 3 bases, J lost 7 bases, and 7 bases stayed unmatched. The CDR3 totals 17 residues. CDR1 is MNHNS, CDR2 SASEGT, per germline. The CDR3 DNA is TGTGCCAGCAGTGATGGGTGGACTAGCGGGGGGGAGAATGAGCAGTTCTTC. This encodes CASSDGWTSGGENEQFF.

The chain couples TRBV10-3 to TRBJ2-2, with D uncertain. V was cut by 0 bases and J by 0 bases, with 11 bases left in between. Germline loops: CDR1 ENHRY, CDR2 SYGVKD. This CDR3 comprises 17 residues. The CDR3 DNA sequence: TGTGCCATCAGTGAGTCGATAGCCTCCCCGAACACCGGGGAGCTGTTTTTT. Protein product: CAISESIASPNTGELFF.